The T cell receptor (beta chain) described here comes from a study of identical twins. Findings and caveats of the study: Modelling underestimated the level of out-of-frame TCR alpha sharing observed in monozygotic twins.

As to this clonotype: Its target is unknown.

Germline V gene lookup returns CDR1 SGHKS and CDR2 YYEKEE (reference sequence). The CDR3 has 16 amino acids. Trimming took 1 base from V and 7 from J; bases not matched to a gene: 10. In TCRdb, the 5' RACE reads were re-called with MiXCR into one record per CDR3 protein. The table lists approximately 1.8 million distinct CDR3 sequences, roughly a third of them singletons. Specimen: cord blood. This chain joins TRBV5-5 and TRBJ2-1; 8 nucleotides agree with TRBD2. The TCR originated in a newborn girl in good health. The DNA of the CDR3 is TGTGCCAGCAGCTTGTATATCGGGAGGGCCGGGAATGAGCAGTTCTTC. This encodes CASSLYIGRAGNEQFF.